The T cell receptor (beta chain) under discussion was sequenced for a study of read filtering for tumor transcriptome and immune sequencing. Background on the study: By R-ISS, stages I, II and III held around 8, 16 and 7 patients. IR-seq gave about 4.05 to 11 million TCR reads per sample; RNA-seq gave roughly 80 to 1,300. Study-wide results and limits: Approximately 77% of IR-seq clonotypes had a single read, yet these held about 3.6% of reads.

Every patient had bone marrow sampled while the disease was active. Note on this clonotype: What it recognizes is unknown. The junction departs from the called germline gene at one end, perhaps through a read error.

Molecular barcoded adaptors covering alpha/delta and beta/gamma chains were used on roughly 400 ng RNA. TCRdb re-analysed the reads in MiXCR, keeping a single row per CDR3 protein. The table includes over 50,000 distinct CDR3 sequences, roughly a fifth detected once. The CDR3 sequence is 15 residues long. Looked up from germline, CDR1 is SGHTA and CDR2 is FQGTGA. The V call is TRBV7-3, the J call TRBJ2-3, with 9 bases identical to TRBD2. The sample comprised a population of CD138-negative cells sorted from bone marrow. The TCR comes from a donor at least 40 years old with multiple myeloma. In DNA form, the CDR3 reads TGTGCCAGCAGCTTAGGGGGGACTAGCAAAGATACGCAGTATTTT. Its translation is CASSLGGTSKDTQYF. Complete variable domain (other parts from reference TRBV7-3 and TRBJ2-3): GAGVSQTPSNKVTEKGKYVELRCDPISGHTALYWYRQSLGQGPEFLIYFQGTGAADDSGLPNDRFFAVRPEGSVSTLKIQRTERGDSAVYLCASSLGGTSKDTQYFGPGTRLTVL.